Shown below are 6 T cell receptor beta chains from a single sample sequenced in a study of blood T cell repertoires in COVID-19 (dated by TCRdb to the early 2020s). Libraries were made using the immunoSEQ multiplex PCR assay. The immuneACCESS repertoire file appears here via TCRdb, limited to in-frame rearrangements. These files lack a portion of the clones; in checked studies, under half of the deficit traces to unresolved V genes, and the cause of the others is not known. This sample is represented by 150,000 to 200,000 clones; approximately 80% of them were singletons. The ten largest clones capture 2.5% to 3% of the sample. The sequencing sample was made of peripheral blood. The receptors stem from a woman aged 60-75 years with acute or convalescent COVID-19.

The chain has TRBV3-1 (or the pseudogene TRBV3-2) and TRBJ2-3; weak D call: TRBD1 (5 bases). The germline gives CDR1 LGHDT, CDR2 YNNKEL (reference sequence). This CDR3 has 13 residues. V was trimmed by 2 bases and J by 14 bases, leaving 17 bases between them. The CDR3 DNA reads TGTGCCAGCAGCCAACAAAAAGTACAGGCACTGTATTTT. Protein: CASSQQKVQALYF.

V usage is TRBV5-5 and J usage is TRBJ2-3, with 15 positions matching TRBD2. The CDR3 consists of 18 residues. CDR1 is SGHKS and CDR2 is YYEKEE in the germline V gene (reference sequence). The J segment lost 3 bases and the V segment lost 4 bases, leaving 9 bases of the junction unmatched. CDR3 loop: CASSGTSGGPFGTDTQYF. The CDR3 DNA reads TGTGCCAGCAGCGGGACTAGCGGGGGGCCCTTCGGGACAGATACGCAGTATTTT. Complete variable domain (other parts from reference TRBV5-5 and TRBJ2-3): DAGVTQSPTHLIKTRGQQVTLRCSPISGHKSVSWYQQVLGQGPQFIFQYYEKEERGRGNFPDRFSARQFPNYSSELNVNALLLGDSALYLCASSGTSGGPFGTDTQYFGPGTRLTVL.

The chain's CDR3 is CASSSSGQGDSPLHF. CDR3 bases: TGTGCCAGCAGCTCCTCAGGACAGGGTGATTCACCCCTCCACTTT. The V and J genes are TRBV9 and TRBJ1-6; 8 bases map to TRBD1. Germline CDR1 is SGDLS and CDR2 is YYNGEE. The CDR3 sequence is 15 residues long. Trimming removed 4 bases from V and 8 bases from J; junction bases left unmatched: 8.

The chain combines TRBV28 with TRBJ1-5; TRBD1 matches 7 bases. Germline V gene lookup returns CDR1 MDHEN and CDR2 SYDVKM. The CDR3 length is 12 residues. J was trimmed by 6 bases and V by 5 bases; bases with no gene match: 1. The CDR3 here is CASSDRVQPQHF. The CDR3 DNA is TGTGCCAGCAGTGACAGGGTTCAGCCCCAGCATTTT.

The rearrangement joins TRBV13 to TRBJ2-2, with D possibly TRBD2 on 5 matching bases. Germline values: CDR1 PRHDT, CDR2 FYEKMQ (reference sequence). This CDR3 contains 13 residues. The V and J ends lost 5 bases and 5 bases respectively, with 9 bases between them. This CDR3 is CASSEGTTGELFF. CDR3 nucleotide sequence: TGTGCCAGCAGCGAGGGAACGACCGGGGAGCTGTTTTTT.

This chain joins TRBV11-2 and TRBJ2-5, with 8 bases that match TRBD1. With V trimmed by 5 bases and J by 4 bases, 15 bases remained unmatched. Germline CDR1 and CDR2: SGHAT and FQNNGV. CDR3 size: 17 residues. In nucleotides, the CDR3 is TGTGCCAGCAGCCCCAACTTCCAGGGGGCGCGTAGAGAGACCCAGTACTTC. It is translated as CASSPNFQGARRETQYF.